A selection of T cell receptor beta chains follows, all from one sample in a study of T cells in Graves' hyperthyroidism and ophthalmopathy. TCRdb re-derived calls from the multiplex PCR reads in MiXCR, one entry per CDR3 protein. The sample shows under 300,000 distinct CDR3 sequences, roughly 15% of them seen only once. The sequenced sample was blood. These receptors originate from a woman aged 50 to 60 with Graves' hyperthyroidism that later progressed to Graves' ophthalmopathy. The CDR3 runs from the conserved cysteine through the conserved F or W. The D gene is left open where the match is weak. Clone size is shown for a subset of rows, as once, few, many or a class of expanded clone.

j_call	v_call	d_call	clone_size	cdr3_nt	cdr3_aa
TRBJ2-1	TRBV11-3	TRBD2	.	TGTGCCAGCAGCCGGACTAGCCTTGAGCAGTTCTTC	CASSRTSLEQFF
TRBJ1-1	TRBV6-1	.	many	TGTGCCAGCAGGGTCAACATGAACACTGAAGCTTTCTTT	CASRVNMNTEAFF
TRBJ1-5	TRBV29-1	.	.	TGCAGCGTTAAAGTGGGGGGGCCCTACTCCAATCAGCCCCAGCATTTT	CSVKVGGPYSNQPQHF
TRBJ1-5	TRBV2	.	many	TGTGCCAGCAGTGCCTTGACGGGCAATCAGCCCCAGCATTTT	CASSALTGNQPQHF
TRBJ2-2	TRBV7-9	.	.	TGTGCCAGCAGGAGGGATCCGGGGGAGCTGTTTTTT	CASRRDPGELFF
TRBJ1-5	TRBV19	.	many	TGTGCCAGTAGTAGTCCAGGGGCCACTCAGCCCCAGCATTTT	CASSSPGATQPQHF
TRBJ2-2	TRBV29-1	.	many	TGCAGCGCCCCCAGGAATTTGAACACCGGGGAGCTGTTTTTT	CSAPRNLNTGELFF
TRBJ1-1	TRBV5-1	TRBD1	many	TGCGCCAGCAGCTTGGCACTTACAGGGGGTTACACTGAAGCTTTCTTT	CASSLALTGGYTEAFF
TRBJ2-1	TRBV20-1	.	many	TGCAGTGCTAGAGGGGGGCGAACCTACAATGAGCAGTTCTTC	CSARGGRTYNEQFF
TRBJ2-2	TRBV20-1	.	few	TGCAGTGCTGCCCTGCGGGGTGGCGGGGAGCTGTTTTTT	CSAALRGGGELFF
TRBJ1-1	TRBV19	.	many	TGTGCCAGTACCCCACGGGGGTCTAACACTGAAGCTTTCTTT	CASTPRGSNTEAFF
TRBJ2-5	TRBV28	.	.	TGTGCCAGCAGTTTAGAGCAGGAAAAGACCCAGTACTTC	CASSLEQEKTQYF
TRBJ1-5	TRBV2	.	many	TGTGCCAGCAGTGACAATTCCGCGGCAGGGAATCAGCCCCAGCATTTT	CASSDNSAAGNQPQHF
TRBJ2-2	TRBV12-3/TRBV12-4	.	many	TGTGCCAGCAGCCCAATAAACACCGGGGAGCTGTTTTTT	CASSPINTGELFF
TRBJ2-7	TRBV20-1	TRBD2	many	TGCAGTGCTTCCGGGACTAGCGCCAACGAGCAGTACTTC	CSASGTSANEQYF
TRBJ1-1	TRBV5-1	.	many	TGCGCCAGCAGCATGGACGGACCTGAAGCTTTCTTT	CASSMDGPEAFF
TRBJ2-2	TRBV10-3	.	many	TGTGCCATCAGTGAAATTGTGGCACCCTCGAGCACCGGGGAGCTGTTTTTT	CAISEIVAPSSTGELFF
TRBJ2-7	TRBV2	TRBD2	many	TGTGCCACCTATAGCGGGAGCAGGTCCTACGAGCAGTACTTC	CATYSGSRSYEQYF
TRBJ1-2	TRBV6-5	.	few	TGTGCCAGCAGTTACGGTAGAGGGGACCCCTATGGCTACACCTTC	CASSYGRGDPYGYTF
TRBJ1-4	TRBV28	.	many	TGTGCCAGCACTGGGGGGATTAATGAAAAACTGTTTTTT	CASTGGINEKLFF
TRBJ2-1	TRBV7-6	TRBD2	.	TGTGCCAGCAGCTCCGAAGGACTAGCGGGAGTTGGGGGGCAGTTCTTC	CASSSEGLAGVGGQFF
TRBJ1-1	TRBV29-1	TRBD1	many	TGCAGCGTAATAACAGGGGCCCCGCGTCGAGCTTTCTTT	CSVITGAPRRAFF
TRBJ1-2	TRBV12-3/TRBV12-4	TRBD1	many	TGTGCCAGCAGTTTAGCTGGGACAGACTATGGCTACACCTTC	CASSLAGTDYGYTF
TRBJ2-3	TRBV6-2/TRBV6-3	.	few	TGTGCCAACCGGGGGCAGTACACAGATACGCAGTATTTT	CANRGQYTDTQYF
TRBJ1-2	TRBV28	.	many	TGTGCCAGCAGTTTACGAGGCGGGGCCTATGGCTACACCTTC	CASSLRGGAYGYTF
TRBJ1-5	TRBV15	.	.	TGTGCCACCAGCAGAGAGACGGTTCAGCCCCAGCATTTT	CATSRETVQPQHF
TRBJ1-3	TRBV28	TRBD1	many	TGTGCCAGCAGTTTACCGGGACAGACCTCCTCGGGAAACACCATATATTTT	CASSLPGQTSSGNTIYF
TRBJ2-7	TRBV20-1	TRBD2	many	TGCAGTGCTAACCGGGGGGGAGTCTTCTACGAGCAGTACTTC	CSANRGGVFYEQYF
TRBJ2-7	TRBV7-8	.	many	TGTGCCAGCAGCTTAGCCAGGGCGGCGGTCGAGCAGTACTTC	CASSLARAAVEQYF
TRBJ1-1	TRBV2	TRBD1	many	TGTGCCAGCAGTGGAGGGACAGGGGGCGTTCGTGGCACTGAAGCTTTCTTT	CASSGGTGGVRGTEAFF
TRBJ2-3	TRBV4-1	.	few	TGCGCCAGCAGCGACCTAAGCACAGATACGCAGTATTTT	CASSDLSTDTQYF
TRBJ1-5	TRBV6-1	.	many	TGTGCCAGAGAGCAAGCAGGGGCGGGCAATCAGCCCCAGCATTTT	CAREQAGAGNQPQHF
TRBJ2-1	TRBV7-2	TRBD1	many	TGTGCCAGCAGCTGGGGGTCGGGACAGGGGACTAATGAGCAGTTCTTC	CASSWGSGQGTNEQFF
TRBJ1-1	TRBV30	.	many	TGTGCCTGGAGCGACAGTCCGAACACTGAAGCTTTCTTT	CAWSDSPNTEAFF
TRBJ2-1	TRBV6-1	.	many	TGTGCCAGCAGTTATTCCGCCCTAGCGTTGTCCTACAATGAGCAGTTCTTC	CASSYSALALSYNEQFF
TRBJ1-6	TRBV18	.	.	TGTGCCAGCTCACCATGGGGACCAAATAATTCACCCCTCCACTTT	CASSPWGPNNSPLHF
TRBJ1-2	TRBV7-2	.	.	TGTGCCAGCAGCTTAGGGGAGTCCTGGGGGGGCTACACCTTC	CASSLGESWGGYTF
TRBJ2-7	TRBV11-2	TRBD1	.	TGTGCCAGCAGCCAATCCGGGACAGCAACCTACGAGCAGTACTTC	CASSQSGTATYEQYF
TRBJ2-3	TRBV19	TRBD1	few	TGTGCCAGTGAGGGGGCGGTGACAGATACGCAGTATTTT	CASEGAVTDTQYF
TRBJ2-7	TRBV28	TRBD2	many	TGTGCGAGCGGCGGGGGGGGGAACGAGCAGTACTTC	CASGGGGNEQYF